Shown below are 14 T cell receptor beta chains from a single sample sequenced in a study of cytomegalovirus exposure and HLA in healthy donors (TCRdb year 2017). The library was generated by the immunoSEQ multiplex PCR assay. For the multiplex PCR, a mixture combining 60 forward primers for TCR Vbeta segments and 13 reverse primers for TCR Jbeta segments was used. TCRdb carries this immuneACCESS record with in-frame sequences only. Its versions omit some clonotypes, under half of them owing to an unresolved V gene in the studies checked, with the rest unexplained. The sample records under 200,000 clones, roughly 80% of which are singletons. Under 2.5% of the sample is taken by the ten largest. Sequencing used PBMCs. The receptors here all came from a man between 60 and 75 years old in good health and CMV-seronegative.

The genes are TRBV11-2 and TRBJ1-1; 8 bases are a match to TRBD1. Losses at the gene ends were 4 bases for V and 5 bases for J; bases not matched to a gene: 6. The CDR3 has 14 amino acids. Germline V gene sequence: CDR1 SGHAT, CDR2 FQNNGV. In DNA, the CDR3 is TGTGCCAGCAGCTCGAGGGACAGGCGAACTGAAGCTTTCTTT. This gives the protein CASSSRDRRTEAFF.

The chain is built from TRBV28 and TRBJ1-1; a possible D gene is TRBD1 (5 bases). CDR1 MDHEN and CDR2 SYDVKM come from the germline V gene. V shed 3 bases and J shed 4 bases, with 12 bases lying between them. This CDR3 region has 14 residues. CDR3 DNA sequence: TGTGCCAGCAGTTTCGGGGGTACGGGCACTGAAGCTTTCTTT. Amino acids: CASSFGGTGTEAFF. The whole variable domain, filled in from reference TRBV28 and TRBJ1-1, reads DVKVTQSSRYLVKRTGEKVFLECVQDMDHENMFWYRQDPGLGLRLIYFSYDVKMKEKGDIPEGYSVSREKKERFSLILESASTNQTSMYLCASSFGGTGTEAFFGQGTRLTVV.

The DNA for the CDR3 is TGTGCCAGCAGCCGCCCCGGAGGAAATGAAAAACTGTTTTTT. Amino acid sequence: CASSRPGGNEKLFF. The rearrangement joins TRBV5-4 to TRBJ1-4; no clear D. Trimming stripped 4 bases from V and 5 bases from J, with 12 bases between. There are 14 residues in the CDR3. The germline V gene has CDR1 SGHNT and CDR2 YYREEE (reference sequence).

DNA of the CDR3: TGTGCCAGCAGTGAAGCCTGGCCCCCCAATTGGGAGCAGTACTTC. The encoded protein is CASSEAWPPNWEQYF. J is TRBJ2-7 and V is TRBV2; no definite D call. Germline assignment: CDR1 SNHLY and CDR2 FYNNEI. V shed 0 bases and J shed 7 bases, with 16 bases lying between them. There are 15 residues in the CDR3.

CDR3 DNA sequence: TGTGCCAGCAGCAGGGAGGGGGGCGCAAACACCGGGGAGCTGTTTTTT. Its protein is CASSREGGANTGELFF. This chain links TRBV5-4 with TRBJ2-2; a weak D match, TRBD2 (7 bases). CDR1 and CDR2 (germline): SGHNT, YYREEE (reference sequence). The CDR3 runs 16 residues. The germline V and J ends were trimmed by 4 bases and 2 bases, with 15 bases remaining between them.

The chain is built from TRBV7-9 and TRBJ1-2; D gene uncertain. The V gene lost 5 bases and the J gene lost 2 bases, with 12 bases spanning the gap. This CDR3 spans 14 amino acids. Germline assignment: CDR1 SEHNR and CDR2 FQNEAQ (reference sequence). CDR3 in DNA: TGTGCCAGCAGCAACATCACCCAAAACTATGGCTACACCTTC. Its translation is CASSNITQNYGYTF.

V and J are TRBV7-9 and TRBJ1-2, with D tentatively TRBD1 (5 bases). This CDR3 spans 13 amino acids. The ends were cut back, 3 bases at V and 5 bases at J, with 10 bases in the middle. Germline CDR1 is SEHNR and CDR2 is FQNEAQ (reference sequence). The CDR3 sequence: CASSFSGMYGYTF. The CDR3, as DNA: TGTGCCAGCAGCTTTTCAGGGATGTATGGCTACACCTTC. Supplemented by reference TRBV7-9 and TRBJ1-2, the full variable domain reads DTGVSQNPRHKITKRGQNVTFRCDPISEHNRLYWYRQTLGQGPEFLTYFQNEAQLEKSRLLSDRFSAERPKGSFSTLEIQRTEQGDSAMYLCASSFSGMYGYTFGSGTRLTVV.

The gene calls are TRBV18 and TRBJ2-6; D is perhaps TRBD2 (7 bases). V lost 2 bases to trimming and J lost 3 bases, with 23 bases between them. This CDR3 is 20 amino acids long. CDR1 KGHSH and CDR2 LQKENI come from the germline V gene. The CDR3 DNA reads as TGTGCCAGCTCACCAATTGCGGCGGGGGCCTCAATGGGTGGGGCCAACGTCCTGACTTTC. Encoded protein: CASSPIAAGASMGGANVLTF.

The CDR3 spells CASSQERRQGAPGYTF. The CDR3 DNA is TGCGCCAGCAGCCAAGAAAGGCGACAGGGGGCTCCCGGCTACACCTTC. This chain links TRBV4-1 with TRBJ1-2; 10 nucleotides agree with TRBD1. The germline V gene has CDR1 MGHRA and CDR2 YSYEKL. V lost 0 bases to trimming and J lost 8 bases; unmatched junction nucleotides: 9. This CDR3 has 16 amino acids.

The rearrangement links TRBV2 to TRBJ2-2; D is possibly TRBD2 (6 bases). Germline values: CDR1 SNHLY, CDR2 FYNNEI. There are 15 residues in the CDR3. V was trimmed by 2 bases and J by 6 bases, leaving 13 bases between them. For the CDR3, the DNA is TGTGCCAGCAGTGAAACTCCTCCGGGAGCCGGGGAGCTGTTTTTT. Its translation is CASSETPPGAGELFF.

The CDR3 nucleotides are TGTGCCAGCAGTTTAGCCCAGGGCAGGCTGGATGAAAAACTGTTTTTT. This translates into CASSLAQGRLDEKLFF. V is TRBV28 and J is TRBJ1-4; TRBD1 is a possible D gene (5 bases). This CDR3 contains 16 residues. V was shortened by 2 bases and J by 6 bases, with 16 bases between the two germline ends. Germline V CDR1 and CDR2: MDHEN, SYDVKM.

The chain employs TRBV19 and TRBJ2-2, with a possible D match to TRBD1 (5 bases). CDR3 length: 11 residues. V was clipped by 10 bases and J by 7 bases, with 10 bases between them. Germline CDR1 and CDR2: LNHDA and SQIVND (reference sequence). CDR3 coding DNA: TGTGCCACGGGCAGGGTCGGGGAGCTGTTTTTT. This gives the protein CATGRVGELFF.

The chain employs TRBV11-2 and TRBJ2-2, with 14 bases aligning to TRBD2. Losses at the gene ends were 7 bases for V and 7 bases for J; bases not matched to a gene: 8. Germline lookup yields CDR1 SGHAT and CDR2 FQNNGV. CDR3 length equals 16 residues. This CDR3 is CASTHKGLAGGGELFF. In DNA form, the CDR3 reads TGTGCCAGCACTCACAAAGGACTAGCGGGAGGCGGGGAGCTGTTTTTT.

The V call is TRBV19, the J call TRBJ2-3; 7 nucleotides match TRBD1. CDR1 and CDR2 (germline): LNHDA, SQIVND (reference sequence). V was pared by 0 bases and J by 1 base, with 4 bases of the junction left unmatched. CDR3 length equals 16 residues. As DNA, the CDR3 is TGTGCCAGTAGTATAGAGACAGGGATTGGCACAGATACGCAGTATTTT. As protein: CASSIETGIGTDTQYF.